The 9 T cell receptor beta chains presented below share a single source sample, sequenced in a study of T cells in tumors after PD-1 blockade. TCRdb's table, derived via immunoSEQ multiplex PCR, lists solely in-frame clones and lacks some. The sample comprises 20,000 to 25,000 clones, over 75% of which are singletons, and 26% rests with the top ten. Sequences were derived from PBMCs, sampled before anti-PD-1 treatment. These receptors all stem from a human donor with basal cell carcinoma.

The chain recombines TRBV28 with TRBJ2-4; no definite D call. The CDR3 is 14 amino acids. The germline V and J ends were trimmed by 5 bases and 3 bases, with 11 bases remaining between them. CDR1 is MDHEN, CDR2 SYDVKM, per germline. CDR3 coding DNA: TGTGCCAGCAGTCCTCGGGCCTTCAAAAACATTCAGTACTTC. It is translated as CASSPRAFKNIQYF. The whole variable domain, remainder taken from reference TRBV28 and TRBJ2-4, is DVKVTQSSRYLVKRTGEKVFLECVQDMDHENMFWYRQDPGLGLRLIYFSYDVKMKEKGDIPEGYSVSREKKERFSLILESASTNQTSMYLCASSPRAFKNIQYFGAGTRLSVL.

V gene TRBV27 combines with J gene TRBJ2-7, with 8 nucleotides matching TRBD1. Germline V gene sequence: CDR1 MNHEY, CDR2 SMNVEV (reference sequence). CDR3 size: 17 residues. With V trimmed by 4 bases and J by 3 bases, 14 bases remained unmatched. CDR3 DNA sequence: TGTGCCAGCAGTTCCGCCATCGACAGGGGCGGAGTCTACGAGCAGTACTTC. Translation: CASSSAIDRGGVYEQYF.

V gene TRBV2 combines with J gene TRBJ1-2, with D possibly matching TRBD1 (5 bases). This CDR3 has 13 residues. Trimming left V 7 bases short and J 4 bases short, with 13 bases between. Looked up from germline, CDR1 is SNHLY and CDR2 is FYNNEI. CDR3 coding DNA: TGTGCCAGCAACCTACAGGAGTTCTATGGCTACACCTTC. It is translated as CASNLQEFYGYTF.

The CDR3 region has the DNA TGTGCCAGCAGCCTACTTGGGGGGGCTAATGAAAAACTGTTTTTT. This encodes CASSLLGGANEKLFF. This sequence joins TRBV7-2 and TRBJ1-4; the D gene is possibly TRBD1 (5 bases). V was shortened by 5 bases and J by 3 bases, with 13 bases between the two germline ends. CDR1 is SGHTA and CDR2 is FQGNSA in the germline V gene. The CDR3 covers 15 residues.

The V call is TRBV5-5, the J call TRBJ1-5; D possibly corresponds to TRBD1 (5 bases). The V gene lost 5 bases and the J gene lost 1 base, with 13 bases spanning the gap. Germline CDR1 SGHKS, CDR2 YYEKEE (reference sequence). The CDR3 totals 15 residues. The CDR3 is CASSTEGLSNQPQHF. For the CDR3, the DNA is TGTGCCAGCAGTACCGAGGGGTTAAGCAATCAGCCCCAGCATTTT.

The V and J genes are TRBV5-1 and TRBJ1-3; D gene ambiguous. The CDR3 is 15 amino acids. V lost 6 bases and J lost 0, with 13 bases in between. The germline gives CDR1 SGHRS, CDR2 YFSETQ. The CDR3 sequence: CASTVDGFSGNTIYF. The DNA for the CDR3 is TGCGCCAGCACGGTCGATGGTTTCTCTGGAAACACCATATATTTT.

The chain has TRBV6-5 and TRBJ2-3, with D maybe TRBD2 (6 bases). CDR1 is MNHEY, CDR2 SVGAGI, per germline. V lost 6 bases and J lost 0, with 7 bases in between. The CDR3 spans 13 residues. The CDR3 nucleotides read TGTGCCAGCAGGGACTACAGCACAGATACGCAGTATTTT. This encodes CASRDYSTDTQYF.

The chain joins TRBV19 to TRBJ1-1; the D gene is possibly TRBD1 (6 bases). Germline V CDR1 and CDR2: LNHDA, SQIVND (reference sequence). V was clipped by 3 bases and J by 6 bases, with 14 bases between them. The CDR3 sequence is 14 residues long. The CDR3 sequence is CASSMRRGLAEAFF. CDR3 nucleotides: TGTGCCAGTAGTATGCGCAGGGGACTAGCTGAAGCTTTCTTT.

The rearrangement joins TRBV4-3 to TRBJ1-3; tentative D call: TRBD1 (5 bases). Germline V gene data show CDR1 as LGHNA and CDR2 as YSLEER. CDR3 size: 16 residues. Trimming removed 3 bases from V and 0 bases from J, with 12 bases in between. Here the CDR3 reads CASSQASGSSGNTIYF. CDR3 nucleotide sequence: TGCGCCAGCAGCCAGGCCTCAGGGAGCTCTGGAAACACCATATATTTT.